The clone carrying this TCR beta chain was counted only a few times. Its antigen is undetermined. This specimen comes from a study of T cells after yellow fever vaccination. The study's findings and limits: The secondary response was weaker, and its peak arrived faster, on day 5 versus 15. FACS-sorted repertoires might harbor abundant contaminating clonotypes from the bulk population.

TCRdb re-called the 5' RACE reads through MiXCR, storing one row per CDR3 protein. The repertoire includes some 600,000 distinct CDR3 sequences, about a sixth of them detected once, and approximately 15% sits in the top ten. Looked up from germline, CDR1 is SGHKS and CDR2 is YYEKEE (reference sequence). The CDR3 loop spans 15 amino acids. The trim removed 0 bases at V and 3 bases at J, leaving 1 base unmatched. The chain uses TRBV5-5 and TRBJ1-5, with TRBD1 matching 9 bases. This TCR was recovered from a man aged 18 to 29 who received the YFV17D yellow fever vaccine. The sequences come from PBMCs, collected around 5 days after the first yellow fever vaccination. CDR3 sequence reads: CASSLGTGANQPQHF. The CDR3, as DNA: TGTGCCAGCAGCTTGGGGACAGGGGCCAATCAGCCCCAGCATTTT.